The rows below give T cell receptor beta chains drawn from one sample of a study of T-cell reconstitution after alpha-beta-depleted transplantation in children. MiXCR, applied by TCRdb to the PCR reads, yields one record per CDR3 protein. The top ten clones hold around 4.5% of a sample with about 400,000 distinct CDR3 sequences, less than 15% of them seen once. The source material was PBMCs, sampled from the stem cell graft. These receptors originate from a human donor who donated a stem cell graft to a child with Fanconi anemia. Each CDR3 is given with its conserved first and last residue. D genes are given only for firm matches. Only some rows state a clone size, as once, few, many or a class for expanded clones.

abundance: NA; j_gene: TRBJ1-1; v_gene: TRBV5-1; d_gene: NA; CDR3nt: TGCGCCAGCAGCCCTTTCCTAGGGAGCGCGAGGGACACTGAAGCTTTCTTT; CDR3aa: CASSPFLGSARDTEAFF
abundance: NA; j_gene: TRBJ2-5; v_gene: TRBV12-3/TRBV12-4; d_gene: TRBD2; CDR3nt: TGTGCCAGCAGTTCAGAACTAGCGGGGGAGGAGACCCAGTACTTC; CDR3aa: CASSSELAGEETQYF
abundance: NA; j_gene: TRBJ1-6; v_gene: TRBV3-1; d_gene: NA; CDR3nt: TGTGCCAGCAGCCCTCGGACAGAGAATTCACCCCTCCACTTT; CDR3aa: CASSPRTENSPLHF
abundance: few; j_gene: TRBJ2-5; v_gene: TRBV7-9; d_gene: NA; CDR3nt: TGTGCCAGCAGCTTAAAGGGGGGCCTGTTGGAGACCCAGTACTTC; CDR3aa: CASSLKGGLLETQYF
abundance: NA; j_gene: TRBJ1-1; v_gene: TRBV7-8; d_gene: NA; CDR3nt: TGTGCCAGCAGCTCAATGGCCCGGGCTTTGTCAGCTTTCTTT; CDR3aa: CASSSMARALSAFF
abundance: NA; j_gene: TRBJ1-2; v_gene: TRBV6-5; d_gene: NA; CDR3nt: TGTGCCAGCAGTTCTACTCTCAACTATGGCTACACCTTC; CDR3aa: CASSSTLNYGYTF
abundance: few; j_gene: TRBJ2-2; v_gene: TRBV20-1; d_gene: NA; CDR3nt: TGCAGTGCTAGGCCATCAGGGAGCCCCGGGGAGCTGTTTTTT; CDR3aa: CSARPSGSPGELFF
abundance: many; j_gene: TRBJ1-6; v_gene: TRBV7-8; d_gene: NA; CDR3nt: TGTGCCAGCAGCTTACAGGGAGGAGTAGATAATTCACCCCTCCACTTT; CDR3aa: CASSLQGGVDNSPLHF
abundance: many; j_gene: TRBJ1-2; v_gene: TRBV2; d_gene: TRBD1; CDR3nt: TGTGCCAGCAGTACTGACAGGGGGCGAGGAGGCTACACCTTC; CDR3aa: CASSTDRGRGGYTF
abundance: NA; j_gene: TRBJ1-2; v_gene: TRBV5-5; d_gene: NA; CDR3nt: TGTGCCAGCAGCTTGATAGGGGGTGAGGTCAGCTATGGCTACACCTTC; CDR3aa: CASSLIGGEVSYGYTF
abundance: NA; j_gene: TRBJ1-1; v_gene: TRBV10-2; d_gene: NA; CDR3nt: TGCGCCAGCAGTGAACCTGGCAGGGAATCTCGGGAAGCTTTCTTT; CDR3aa: CASSEPGRESREAFF
abundance: many; j_gene: TRBJ2-7; v_gene: TRBV5-1; d_gene: TRBD2; CDR3nt: TGCGCCAGCAGCTTGGTAGCGGGAGGAGACGAGCAGTACTTC; CDR3aa: CASSLVAGGDEQYF
abundance: many; j_gene: TRBJ2-5; v_gene: TRBV7-2; d_gene: NA; CDR3nt: TGTGCCAGCAGCTCACTTGGACCAGGGACCCAGTACTTC; CDR3aa: CASSSLGPGTQYF
abundance: few; j_gene: TRBJ1-5; v_gene: TRBV5-1; d_gene: NA; CDR3nt: TGCGCCAGCAGCTTGTCCCCCGACCCCAATCAGCCCCAGCATTTT; CDR3aa: CASSLSPDPNQPQHF
abundance: NA; j_gene: TRBJ2-1; v_gene: TRBV3-1; d_gene: NA; CDR3nt: TGTGCCAGCAGCCAAGATCCTGCGGGGCGTTACAATGAGCAGTTCTTC; CDR3aa: CASSQDPAGRYNEQFF
abundance: once; j_gene: TRBJ1-4; v_gene: TRBV5-1; d_gene: NA; CDR3nt: TGCGCCAGCAGCTTGTCTTCTCCGGGGTCTAATGAAAAACTGTTTTTT; CDR3aa: CASSLSSPGSNEKLFF
abundance: many; j_gene: TRBJ1-6; v_gene: TRBV12-3/TRBV12-4; d_gene: NA; CDR3nt: TGTGCCAGCAGTTTTGGGAGATCACCCCTCCACTTT; CDR3aa: CASSFGRSPLHF
abundance: few; j_gene: TRBJ1-1; v_gene: TRBV3-1; d_gene: NA; CDR3nt: TGTGCCAGCAGCCGACCCGGGGCCCACACTGAAGCTTTCTTT; CDR3aa: CASSRPGAHTEAFF
abundance: few; j_gene: TRBJ1-2; v_gene: TRBV20-1; d_gene: NA; CDR3nt: TGCAGTGCCCCTGCCCCGGAATACAACTATGGCTACACCTTC; CDR3aa: CSAPAPEYNYGYTF
abundance: many; j_gene: TRBJ1-1; v_gene: TRBV2; d_gene: NA; CDR3nt: TGTGCCAGCAGTGCGGACATGAACACTGAAGCTTTCTTT; CDR3aa: CASSADMNTEAFF
abundance: many; j_gene: TRBJ1-1; v_gene: TRBV2; d_gene: NA; CDR3nt: TGTGCCAGCAGTGTCCAGGGTAACACTGAAGCTTTCTTT; CDR3aa: CASSVQGNTEAFF
abundance: NA; j_gene: TRBJ2-7; v_gene: TRBV19; d_gene: NA; CDR3nt: TGTGCCAGTGGATTGGGGTTAACCTACGAGCAGTACTTC; CDR3aa: CASGLGLTYEQYF
abundance: NA; j_gene: TRBJ2-3; v_gene: TRBV4-2; d_gene: TRBD2; CDR3nt: TGTGCCAGCAGCCAAGAAGTCGGTGTGCGGGACTCGGGAGGGGATACGCAGTATTTT; CDR3aa: CASSQEVGVRDSGGDTQYF
abundance: many; j_gene: TRBJ1-6; v_gene: TRBV12-3/TRBV12-4; d_gene: NA; CDR3nt: TGTGCCAGCAGTCCGACAGGCTATAATTCACCCCTCCACTTT; CDR3aa: CASSPTGYNSPLHF
abundance: few; j_gene: TRBJ2-1; v_gene: TRBV5-1; d_gene: NA; CDR3nt: TGCGCCAGCAGCTTGGTCCCGGGACGGGAAAATGAGCAGTTCTTC; CDR3aa: CASSLVPGRENEQFF
abundance: NA; j_gene: TRBJ1-4; v_gene: TRBV29-1; d_gene: NA; CDR3nt: TGCAGCGTTGCTAGAGGAAGGGATGAAAAACTGTTTTTT; CDR3aa: CSVARGRDEKLFF
abundance: many; j_gene: TRBJ1-1; v_gene: TRBV12-3/TRBV12-4; d_gene: NA; CDR3nt: TGTGCCAGCAGTTTGATGACCGGGAACACTGAAGCTTTCTTT; CDR3aa: CASSLMTGNTEAFF
abundance: NA; j_gene: TRBJ1-1; v_gene: TRBV18; d_gene: TRBD1; CDR3nt: TGTGCCAGCTCACTGGACAGGGGAGGCGGCACTGAAGCTTTCTTT; CDR3aa: CASSLDRGGGTEAFF
abundance: many; j_gene: TRBJ1-1; v_gene: TRBV3-1; d_gene: NA; CDR3nt: TGTGCCAGCAGCCCCGGCTATACTGAAGCTTTCTTT; CDR3aa: CASSPGYTEAFF
abundance: many; j_gene: TRBJ2-1; v_gene: TRBV3-1; d_gene: NA; CDR3nt: TGTGCCAGCAGCCAACAGGGCTCAAATGAGCAGTTCTTC; CDR3aa: CASSQQGSNEQFF
abundance: many; j_gene: TRBJ2-1; v_gene: TRBV7-9; d_gene: NA; CDR3nt: TGTGCCAGCAGTTTAGATTCCGGATACAATGAGCAGTTCTTC; CDR3aa: CASSLDSGYNEQFF
abundance: many; j_gene: TRBJ1-5; v_gene: TRBV6-1; d_gene: NA; CDR3nt: TGTGCCAGCAGTGGACAAGGGGTGAGCAATCAGCCCCAGCATTTT; CDR3aa: CASSGQGVSNQPQHF
abundance: few; j_gene: TRBJ2-3; v_gene: TRBV9; d_gene: NA; CDR3nt: TGTGCCAGCAGCGAGTCGTCCACAGATACGCAGTATTTT; CDR3aa: CASSESSTDTQYF
abundance: few; j_gene: TRBJ2-2; v_gene: TRBV4-2; d_gene: NA; CDR3nt: TGTGCCAGCAGCCAAGGTCCAGGGGACACCGGGGAGCTGTTTTTT; CDR3aa: CASSQGPGDTGELFF
abundance: few; j_gene: TRBJ1-1; v_gene: TRBV7-6; d_gene: NA; CDR3nt: TGTGCCAGCAGCTCCTCAGGCAGGGGCAGGGACACTGAAGCTTTCTTT; CDR3aa: CASSSSGRGRDTEAFF
abundance: few; j_gene: TRBJ2-3; v_gene: TRBV6-1; d_gene: TRBD2; CDR3nt: TGTGCCAGCAGTGCTCTAGCGGGAGATACGCAGTATTTT; CDR3aa: CASSALAGDTQYF
abundance: NA; j_gene: TRBJ2-2; v_gene: TRBV9; d_gene: NA; CDR3nt: TGTGCCAGCAGCGTCCCGGGCTCCGGGGAGCTGTTTTTT; CDR3aa: CASSVPGSGELFF
abundance: many; j_gene: TRBJ2-4; v_gene: TRBV6-1; d_gene: NA; CDR3nt: TGTGCCAGCAGTGAAGGGCCCATGTCAAACATTCAGTACTTC; CDR3aa: CASSEGPMSNIQYF
abundance: few; j_gene: TRBJ2-1; v_gene: TRBV27; d_gene: NA; CDR3nt: TGTGCCAGCAGATATCTAGCTGCACCTACCAATGAGCAGTTCTTC; CDR3aa: CASRYLAAPTNEQFF
abundance: many; j_gene: TRBJ2-1; v_gene: TRBV10-2; d_gene: NA; CDR3nt: TGCGCCAGCAGTGAGATGGGGCTGGCAGACAATGAGCAGTTCTTC; CDR3aa: CASSEMGLADNEQFF
abundance: NA; j_gene: TRBJ2-7; v_gene: TRBV3-1; d_gene: TRBD1; CDR3nt: TGTGCCAGCAGCCAAGGCTGGACAGGGGGCGAGCAGTACTTC; CDR3aa: CASSQGWTGGEQYF
abundance: many; j_gene: TRBJ1-6; v_gene: TRBV6-6; d_gene: NA; CDR3nt: TGTGCCAGCAGTTACGGCAATTCACCCCTCCACTTT; CDR3aa: CASSYGNSPLHF
abundance: few; j_gene: TRBJ2-5; v_gene: TRBV21-1; d_gene: NA; CDR3nt: TGTGCCAGCATGACGACAGGGGAAGGGACCCAGTACTTC; CDR3aa: CASMTTGEGTQYF
abundance: once; j_gene: TRBJ1-1; v_gene: TRBV19; d_gene: NA; CDR3nt: TGTGCCAGTAGTTTGGACCTACAAAGCGAAGCTTTCTTT; CDR3aa: CASSLDLQSEAFF
abundance: few; j_gene: TRBJ2-3; v_gene: TRBV6-5; d_gene: NA; CDR3nt: TGTGCCAGCAGTTTAGGGGAGTACGATACGCAGTATTTT; CDR3aa: CASSLGEYDTQYF
abundance: many; j_gene: TRBJ2-2; v_gene: TRBV27; d_gene: NA; CDR3nt: TGTGCCAGCAACTGGCAGGGAATGGACACCGGGGAGCTGTTTTTT; CDR3aa: CASNWQGMDTGELFF
abundance: few; j_gene: TRBJ1-5; v_gene: TRBV4-3; d_gene: NA; CDR3nt: TGCGCCAGCAGCCAAGATCGGGGGGCTGGACAGCCCCAGCATTTT; CDR3aa: CASSQDRGAGQPQHF
abundance: NA; j_gene: TRBJ2-1; v_gene: TRBV2; d_gene: NA; CDR3nt: TGTGCCAGCAGGGGTAGTGTGGGCGAGCAGTTCTTC; CDR3aa: CASRGSVGEQFF
abundance: NA; j_gene: TRBJ1-5; v_gene: TRBV27; d_gene: NA; CDR3nt: TGTGCCAGCAGTGGGCTCGGCAATCAGCCCCAGCATTTT; CDR3aa: CASSGLGNQPQHF
abundance: few; j_gene: TRBJ2-1; v_gene: TRBV5-6; d_gene: NA; CDR3nt: TGTGCCAGCAGCTTGGTCCAGCGCAATGAGCAGTTCTTC; CDR3aa: CASSLVQRNEQFF
abundance: medium-sized; j_gene: TRBJ1-6; v_gene: TRBV6-6; d_gene: NA; CDR3nt: TGTGCCAGCAGTTACTCGGGAGGGAGAGGAAATTCACCCCTCCACTTT; CDR3aa: CASSYSGGRGNSPLHF
abundance: NA; j_gene: TRBJ2-1; v_gene: TRBV6-5; d_gene: TRBD1; CDR3nt: TGTGCCAGCAGTTATTTCCCTACAGGGGGCTCAAACAATGAGCAGTTCTTC; CDR3aa: CASSYFPTGGSNNEQFF
abundance: once; j_gene: TRBJ1-5; v_gene: TRBV3-1; d_gene: TRBD1; CDR3nt: TGTGCCAGCAGCCAGGGGACAGGGGGCTTTCAGCCCCAGCATTTT; CDR3aa: CASSQGTGGFQPQHF
abundance: many; j_gene: TRBJ2-7; v_gene: TRBV3-1; d_gene: NA; CDR3nt: TGTGCCAGCAGCCAAGAGTTCAGGGGCCCGATGTCCTACGAGCAGTACTTC; CDR3aa: CASSQEFRGPMSYEQYF
abundance: NA; j_gene: TRBJ2-3; v_gene: TRBV30; d_gene: TRBD1; CDR3nt: TGTGCCTGGAACACCCCACAGGGGGGCCTATTAGATACGCAGTATTTT; CDR3aa: CAWNTPQGGLLDTQYF
abundance: NA; j_gene: TRBJ2-1; v_gene: TRBV12-3/TRBV12-4; d_gene: TRBD1; CDR3nt: TGTGCCAGCAAGGTACAGGGGGGCTACAATGAGCAGTTCTTC; CDR3aa: CASKVQGGYNEQFF
abundance: few; j_gene: TRBJ1-4; v_gene: TRBV25-1; d_gene: NA; CDR3nt: TGTGCCAGCAGTGACCCGGGGGCAACTAATGAAAAACTGTTTTTT; CDR3aa: CASSDPGATNEKLFF
abundance: many; j_gene: TRBJ1-2; v_gene: TRBV10-3; d_gene: NA; CDR3nt: TGTGCCATCAGTGAGTCAGGAGGGCCGCAGCGTGGCTACACCTTC; CDR3aa: CAISESGGPQRGYTF